This T cell receptor (beta chain) stems from a study of OX40 agonist ivuxolimab in advanced cancers. Study information: Prior checkpoint blockade (anti-PD-1, anti-PD-L1 or anti-CTLA-4) was permitted; 40% had it. Three patients, one with hepatocellular carcinoma and two with cutaneous melanoma, achieved partial responses.

Whole-study results and caveats: More expanded clones were seen, on average, in CD8+ T cells than in CD4+. At 0.1 to 3.0 mg/kg and by week 6, CD4+ and CD8+ T cells in the blood had expanded clonally.

With regard to this clone: Antigen: not known.

The V gene's germline CDR1 is LNHDA and CDR2 SQIVND (reference sequence). V lost 6 bases, J lost 1 base, and 12 bases lay in between. This CDR3 is 14 amino acids long. Profiled with immunoSEQ multiplex PCR; TCRdb holds only in-frame clones, not every one. Among 95,000 to 150,000 clones, roughly 93% were seen once, and the ten largest hold roughly 0.15%. The clonotype was recovered from an adult with an advanced solid tumor such as melanoma, head and neck, liver or kidney cancer. The genes are TRBV19 and TRBJ1-1, with D unresolved. The specimen comprised CD4+ or CD8+ T cells sorted from blood, sampled in a trial of the OX40 agonist ivuxolimab. CDR3 sequence: CASSRNWQNTEAFF. CDR3 DNA: TGTGCCAGTAGCAGAAACTGGCAGAACACTGAAGCTTTCTTT.